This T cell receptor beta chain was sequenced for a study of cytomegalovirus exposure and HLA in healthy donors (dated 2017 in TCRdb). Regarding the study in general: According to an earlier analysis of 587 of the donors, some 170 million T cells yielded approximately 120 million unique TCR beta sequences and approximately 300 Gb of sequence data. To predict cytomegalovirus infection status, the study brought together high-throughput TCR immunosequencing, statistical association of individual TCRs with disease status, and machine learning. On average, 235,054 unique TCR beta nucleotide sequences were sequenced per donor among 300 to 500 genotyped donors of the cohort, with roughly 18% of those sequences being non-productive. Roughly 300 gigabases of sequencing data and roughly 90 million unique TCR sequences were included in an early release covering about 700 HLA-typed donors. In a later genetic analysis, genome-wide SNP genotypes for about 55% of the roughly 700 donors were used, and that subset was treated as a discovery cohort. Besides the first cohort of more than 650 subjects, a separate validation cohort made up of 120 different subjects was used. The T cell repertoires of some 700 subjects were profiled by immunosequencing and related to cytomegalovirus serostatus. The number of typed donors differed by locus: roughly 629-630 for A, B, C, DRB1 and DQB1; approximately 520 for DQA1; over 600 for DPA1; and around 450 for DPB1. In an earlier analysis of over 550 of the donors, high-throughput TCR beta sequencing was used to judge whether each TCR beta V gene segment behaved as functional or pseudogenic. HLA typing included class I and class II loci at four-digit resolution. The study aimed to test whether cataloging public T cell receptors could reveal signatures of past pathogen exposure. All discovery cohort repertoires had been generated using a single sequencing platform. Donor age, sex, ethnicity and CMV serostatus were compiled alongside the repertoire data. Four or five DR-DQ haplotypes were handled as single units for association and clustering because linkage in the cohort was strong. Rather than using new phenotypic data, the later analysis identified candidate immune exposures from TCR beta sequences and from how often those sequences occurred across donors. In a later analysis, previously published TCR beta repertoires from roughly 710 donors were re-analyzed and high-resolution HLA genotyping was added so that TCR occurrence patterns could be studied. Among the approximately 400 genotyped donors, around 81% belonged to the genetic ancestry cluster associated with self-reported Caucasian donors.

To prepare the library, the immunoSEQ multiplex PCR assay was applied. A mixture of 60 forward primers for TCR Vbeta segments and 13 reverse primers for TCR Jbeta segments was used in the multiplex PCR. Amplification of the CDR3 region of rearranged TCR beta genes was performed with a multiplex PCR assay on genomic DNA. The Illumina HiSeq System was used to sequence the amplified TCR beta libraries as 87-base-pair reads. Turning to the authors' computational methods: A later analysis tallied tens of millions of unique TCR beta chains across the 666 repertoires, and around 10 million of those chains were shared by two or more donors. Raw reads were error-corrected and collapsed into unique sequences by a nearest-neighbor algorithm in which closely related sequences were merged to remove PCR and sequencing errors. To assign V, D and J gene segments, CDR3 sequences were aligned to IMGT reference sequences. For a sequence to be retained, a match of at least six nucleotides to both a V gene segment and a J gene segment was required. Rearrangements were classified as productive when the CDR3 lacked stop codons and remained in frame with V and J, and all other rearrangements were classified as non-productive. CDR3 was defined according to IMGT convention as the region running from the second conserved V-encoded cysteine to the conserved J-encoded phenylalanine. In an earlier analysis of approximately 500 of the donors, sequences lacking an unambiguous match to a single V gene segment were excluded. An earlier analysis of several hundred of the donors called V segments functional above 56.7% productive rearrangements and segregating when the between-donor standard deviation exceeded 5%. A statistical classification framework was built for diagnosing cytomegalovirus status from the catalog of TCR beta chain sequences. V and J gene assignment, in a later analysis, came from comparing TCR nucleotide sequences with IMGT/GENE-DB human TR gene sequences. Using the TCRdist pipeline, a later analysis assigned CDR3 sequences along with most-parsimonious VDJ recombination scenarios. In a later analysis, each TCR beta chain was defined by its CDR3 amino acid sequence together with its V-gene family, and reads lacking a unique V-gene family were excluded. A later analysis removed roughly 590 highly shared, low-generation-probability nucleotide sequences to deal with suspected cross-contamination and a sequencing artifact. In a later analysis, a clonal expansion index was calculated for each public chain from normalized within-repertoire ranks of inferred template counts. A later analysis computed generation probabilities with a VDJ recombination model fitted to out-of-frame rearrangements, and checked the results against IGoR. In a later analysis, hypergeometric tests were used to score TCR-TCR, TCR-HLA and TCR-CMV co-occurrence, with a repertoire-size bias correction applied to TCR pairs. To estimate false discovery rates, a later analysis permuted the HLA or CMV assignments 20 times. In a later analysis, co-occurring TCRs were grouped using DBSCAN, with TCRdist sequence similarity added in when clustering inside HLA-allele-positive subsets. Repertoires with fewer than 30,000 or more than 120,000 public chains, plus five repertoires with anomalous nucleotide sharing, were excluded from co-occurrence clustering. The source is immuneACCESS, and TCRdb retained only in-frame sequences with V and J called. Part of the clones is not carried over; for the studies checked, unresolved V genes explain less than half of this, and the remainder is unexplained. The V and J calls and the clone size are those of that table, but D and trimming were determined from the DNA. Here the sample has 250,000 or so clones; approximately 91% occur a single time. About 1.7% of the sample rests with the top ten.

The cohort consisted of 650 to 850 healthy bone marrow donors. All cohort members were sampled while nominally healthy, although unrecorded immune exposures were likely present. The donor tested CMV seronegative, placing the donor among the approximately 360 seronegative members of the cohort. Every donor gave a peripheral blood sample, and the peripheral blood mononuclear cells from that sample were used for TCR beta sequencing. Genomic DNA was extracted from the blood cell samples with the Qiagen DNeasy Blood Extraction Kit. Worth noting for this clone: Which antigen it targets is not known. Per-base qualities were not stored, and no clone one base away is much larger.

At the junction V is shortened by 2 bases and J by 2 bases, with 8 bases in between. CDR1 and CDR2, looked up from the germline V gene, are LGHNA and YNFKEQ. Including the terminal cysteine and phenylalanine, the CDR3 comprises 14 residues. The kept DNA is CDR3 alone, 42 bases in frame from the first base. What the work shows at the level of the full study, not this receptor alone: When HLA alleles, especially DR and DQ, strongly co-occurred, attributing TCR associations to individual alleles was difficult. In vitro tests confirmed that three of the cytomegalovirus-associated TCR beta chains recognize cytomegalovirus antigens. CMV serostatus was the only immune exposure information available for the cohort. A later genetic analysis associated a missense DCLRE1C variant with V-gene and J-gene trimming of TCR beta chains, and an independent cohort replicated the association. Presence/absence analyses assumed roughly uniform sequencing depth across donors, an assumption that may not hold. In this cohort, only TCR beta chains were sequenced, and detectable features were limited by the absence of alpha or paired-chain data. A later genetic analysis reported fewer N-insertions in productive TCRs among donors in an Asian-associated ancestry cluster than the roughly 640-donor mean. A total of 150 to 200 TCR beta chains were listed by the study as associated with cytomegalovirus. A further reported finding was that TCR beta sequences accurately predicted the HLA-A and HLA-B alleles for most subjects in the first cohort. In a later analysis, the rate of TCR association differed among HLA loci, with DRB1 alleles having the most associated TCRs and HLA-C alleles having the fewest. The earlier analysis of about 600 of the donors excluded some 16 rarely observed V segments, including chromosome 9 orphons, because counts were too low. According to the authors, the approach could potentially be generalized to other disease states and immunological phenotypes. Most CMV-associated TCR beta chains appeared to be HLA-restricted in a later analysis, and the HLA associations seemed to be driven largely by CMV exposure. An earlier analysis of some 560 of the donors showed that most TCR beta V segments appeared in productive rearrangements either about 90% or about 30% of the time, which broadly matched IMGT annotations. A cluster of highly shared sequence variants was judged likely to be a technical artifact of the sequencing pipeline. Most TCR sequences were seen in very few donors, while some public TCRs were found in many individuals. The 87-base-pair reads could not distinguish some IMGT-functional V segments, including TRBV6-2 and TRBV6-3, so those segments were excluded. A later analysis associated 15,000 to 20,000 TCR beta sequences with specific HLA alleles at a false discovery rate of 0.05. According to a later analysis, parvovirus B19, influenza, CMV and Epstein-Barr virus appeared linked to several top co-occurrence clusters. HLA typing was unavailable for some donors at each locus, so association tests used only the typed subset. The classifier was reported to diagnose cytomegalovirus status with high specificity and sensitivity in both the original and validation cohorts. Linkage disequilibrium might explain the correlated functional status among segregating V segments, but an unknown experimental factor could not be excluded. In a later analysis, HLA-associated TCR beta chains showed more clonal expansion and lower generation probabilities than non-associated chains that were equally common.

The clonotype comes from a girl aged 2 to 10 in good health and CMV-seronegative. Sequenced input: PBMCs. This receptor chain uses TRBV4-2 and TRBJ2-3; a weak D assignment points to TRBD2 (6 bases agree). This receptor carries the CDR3 CASSQSSATDTQYF. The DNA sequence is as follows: TGTGCCAGCAGCCAATCTAGCGCCACAGATACGCAGTATTTT.